The entry that follows covers one T cell receptor beta chain sequence. The protocol was immunoSEQ multiplex PCR, while the TCRdb copy is restricted to in-frame clones and leaves out a portion. The table lists around 100,000 clones, around 92% of them singletons. The source of the sample is a study of blood T cell repertoires in COVID-19. This CDR3 comprises 14 residues. The clonotype originates from a woman aged 55-70 years with acute or convalescent COVID-19. The chain recombines TRBV21-1 with TRBJ1-2; TRBD1 is taken as the D call from the table, unchecked against the DNA. TRBV21-1 is listed as a pseudogene. Sequenced material: peripheral blood. The CDR3 is CASTTRDKSRGHTF. Here the CDR3 DNA reads TGTGCCAGCACCACAAGGGATAAAAGCAGGGGACACACCTTC.